The 6 T cell receptor beta chains in this list originate from one sample, sequenced in a study of control samples from healthy donors and cancer patients. Assay used: immunoSEQ multiplex PCR; TCRdb lists only in-frame clones, some missing. The top ten clones hold approximately 40% of a sample with 20,000 to 25,000 clones, more than 80% of them seen once. The specimen sequenced was PBMCs. The receptors shown here come from a man in his sixties with head and neck cancer.

The V and J genes are TRBV2 and TRBJ2-5, with no clear D. The CDR3 runs 16 residues. Trimming stripped 2 bases from V and 6 bases from J, with 19 bases between. Germline V gene lookup returns CDR1 SNHLY and CDR2 FYNNEI. The CDR3 here is CASSESLVASEKTQYF. DNA for the CDR3: TGTGCCAGCAGTGAATCTCTCGTCGCGAGTGAAAAGACCCAGTACTTC.

The chain joins TRBV25-1 to TRBJ1-2; 8 bases align to TRBD1. V gave up 3 bases and J gave up 8 bases; unmatched junction bases: 8. CDR1 MGHDK and CDR2 SYGVNS come from the germline V gene. This CDR3 region has 14 residues. CDR3 amino acids: CASSELQGALGYTF. CDR3 DNA: TGTGCCAGCAGTGAGCTTCAGGGGGCTTTAGGCTACACCTTC.

CDR3 region: CASSDGAGGGQYV. The CDR3 DNA sequence: TGTGCCAGCAGCGACGGGGCGGGAGGAGGGCAGTACGTC. This sequence joins TRBV6-5 and TRBJ2-7; the match to TRBD2 covers 8 bases. CDR1 and CDR2 from the germline V gene are MNHEY and SVGAGI. After removal of 6 bases from V and 9 bases from J, the junction contained 10 bases not matched to a gene. CDR3 length: 13 residues.

The V gene is TRBV19, the J gene TRBJ1-6, with 7 bases that match TRBD1. Per germline, CDR1 LNHDA and CDR2 SQIVND (reference sequence). V lost 6 bases, J lost 14 bases, and 7 bases stayed unmatched. There are 12 residues in the CDR3. The CDR3 protein is CASRHQGGTLHF. CDR3 nucleotides: TGTGCCAGTAGGCATCAGGGGGGGACCCTCCACTTT.

J is TRBJ2-1 and V is TRBV10-3, with 14 bases that match TRBD2. There are 13 residues in the CDR3. Trimming took 9 bases from V and 8 from J; bases not matched to a gene: 3. The V gene's germline CDR1 is ENHRY and CDR2 SYGVKD. The CDR3 spells CAIGLAGGYEQFF. CDR3 nucleotide sequence: TGTGCCATTGGACTAGCGGGAGGCTATGAGCAGTTCTTC.

This chain connects TRBV6-4 to TRBJ2-2; tentatively, D is TRBD2 (5 bases). Between the trimmed V and J ends, which lost 3 bases and 2 bases, there was a span of 7 bases. The CDR3 runs 14 residues. Looked up from germline, CDR1 is MRHNA and CDR2 is SNTAGT. The CDR3: CASSEGLNTGELFF. The CDR3 region has the DNA TGTGCCAGCAGTGAAGGACTTAACACCGGGGAGCTGTTTTTT.